This TCR beta chain was captured in a study of identical twins. The CDR3 is made up of 13 amino acids. V shed 6 bases and J shed 1 base, with 9 bases lying between them. Germline loops: CDR1 ENHRY, CDR2 SYGVKD. TCRdb used MiXCR to reprocess the 5' RACE reads, holding one entry per CDR3 protein. The table includes roughly 540,000 distinct CDR3 sequences, approximately 22% detected once. This clonotype was seen more than once but under ten times. Separately, the same data were catalogued under a study of T cells expressing NK-cell markers.

This clonotype originated in a woman in her late teens or twenties in good health. Sequenced material: CD4+ T cells sorted from blood. The chain has TRBV10-3 and TRBJ1-1; D not certain. The CDR3 reads CAISFDRNTEAFF. The CDR3 nucleotides read TGTGCCATCAGCTTCGATAGGAACACTGAAGCTTTCTTT.